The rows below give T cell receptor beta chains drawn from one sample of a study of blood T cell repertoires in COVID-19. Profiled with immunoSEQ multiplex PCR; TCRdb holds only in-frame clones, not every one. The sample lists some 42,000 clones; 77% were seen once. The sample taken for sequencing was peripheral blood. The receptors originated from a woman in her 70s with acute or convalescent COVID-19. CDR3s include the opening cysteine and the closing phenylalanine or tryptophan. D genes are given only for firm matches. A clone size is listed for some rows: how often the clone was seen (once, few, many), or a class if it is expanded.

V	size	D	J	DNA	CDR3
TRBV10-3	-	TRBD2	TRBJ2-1	TGTGCCATCAGTGATTCCCAGCGGGAGGGTAATGAGCAGTTCTTC	CAISDSQREGNEQFF
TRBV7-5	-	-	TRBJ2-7	TGTGCCAGAAGCTTATGCCAGGGGGAAACCTACGAGCAGTACTTC	CARSLCQGETYEQYF
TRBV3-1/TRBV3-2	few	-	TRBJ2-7	TGTGCCAGCAGCCAAGTCACCTACGAGCAGTACTTC	CASSQVTYEQYF
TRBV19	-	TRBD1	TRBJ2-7	TGTGCCAGTACCCCCGGGACAGGGGGCTGGAACGAGCAGTACTTC	CASTPGTGGWNEQYF
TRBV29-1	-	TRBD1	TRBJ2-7	TGCAGCGTGGTCCCGGGACAGGGCTCCTACGAGCAGTACTTC	CSVVPGQGSYEQYF
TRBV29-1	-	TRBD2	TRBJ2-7	TGCAGCGTTGAGACTAGCGGCCCCTACGAGCAGTACTTC	CSVETSGPYEQYF
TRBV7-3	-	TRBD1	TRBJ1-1	TGTGCCAGCAGCTTAATGTTTGGACAGGGGATGAACACTGAAGCTTTCTTT	CASSLMFGQGMNTEAFF
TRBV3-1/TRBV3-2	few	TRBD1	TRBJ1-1	TGTGCCAGCAGCCAAGGTCCGGACAGGGGAAACACTGAAGCTTTCTTT	CASSQGPDRGNTEAFF
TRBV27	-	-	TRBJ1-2	TGTGCCAGCAGAAGCCCCTTTGGGGGCCACTATGGCTACACCTTC	CASRSPFGGHYGYTF
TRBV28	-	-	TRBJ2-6	TGTGCCAGCAGTGCTCCGGGGGTAGGGGCCAACGTCCTGACTTTC	CASSAPGVGANVLTF
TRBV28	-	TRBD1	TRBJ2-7	TGTGCCAGCGGAAGTTGGGGGATGGGACAGGACTACGAGCAGTACTTC	CASGSWGMGQDYEQYF
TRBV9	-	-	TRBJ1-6	TGTGCCAGCAGCCGGGGGGTGGGGCGTGAGGATTCACCCCTCCACTTT	CASSRGVGREDSPLHF
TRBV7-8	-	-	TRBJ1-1	TGTGCCAGCAGCTTAGGGTCCGTTTTTGGAGGGAGTGGGACTGAAGCTTTCTTT	CASSLGSVFGGSGTEAFF
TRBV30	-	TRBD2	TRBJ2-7	TGTGCCTGGAGTGGGGTTATACGGGGAGGGGAGCAGTACTTC	CAWSGVIRGGEQYF
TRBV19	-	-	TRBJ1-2	TGTGCCAGTAGTAGAGGGCAGGGGAATGGCTACACCTTC	CASSRGQGNGYTF
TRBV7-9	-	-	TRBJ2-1	TGTGCCAGCAGCGAGTCTGGGACTCAACTCCGGGAGCAGTTCTTC	CASSESGTQLREQFF
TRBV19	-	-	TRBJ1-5	TGTGCCAGTAGCACTAGCAGAGACAAGAGGCAGCCCCAGCATTTT	CASSTSRDKRQPQHF
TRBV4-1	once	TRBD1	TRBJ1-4	TGCGCCAGCAGCCAAGAAAGGACAGGTCGGGGGACTAATGAAAAACTGTTTTTT	CASSQERTGRGTNEKLFF
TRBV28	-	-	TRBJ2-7	TGTGCCAGCAGCCTCGGGGACTCTCCTTACGAGCAGTACTTC	CASSLGDSPYEQYF
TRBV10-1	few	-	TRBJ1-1	TGCGCCAGCAGTGGTGCGGGCGGAGAAGCTTTCTTT	CASSGAGGEAFF
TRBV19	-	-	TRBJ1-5	TGTGCCAGTAGTATCGACAGTGGCAATCAGCCCCAGCATTTT	CASSIDSGNQPQHF
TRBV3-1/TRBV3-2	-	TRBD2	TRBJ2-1	TGTGCCAGCAGCCAAGATCCCCTAGCGGTCCAAGAGCAGTTCTTC	CASSQDPLAVQEQFF
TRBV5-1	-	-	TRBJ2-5	TGCGCCAGCAGCTCTTCGCGGGAAGAGACCCAGTACTTC	CASSSSREETQYF
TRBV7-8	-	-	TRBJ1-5	TGTGCCAGCAGCTTAGACAGGCGCAATCAGCCCCAGCATTTT	CASSLDRRNQPQHF
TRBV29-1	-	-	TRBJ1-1	TGCAGCGTTGTGAATACTCTGAACACTGAAGCTTTCTTT	CSVVNTLNTEAFF
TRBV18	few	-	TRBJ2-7	TGTGCCAGCTCACCAACCCAACTGAGCTCCTACGAGCAGTACTTC	CASSPTQLSSYEQYF
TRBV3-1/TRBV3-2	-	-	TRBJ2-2	TGTGCCAGCAGCCAGGGGAGGACCGGGGAGCTGTTTTTT	CASSQGRTGELFF
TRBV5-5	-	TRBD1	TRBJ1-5	TGTGCCAGCAGCTACACAGGGGGGGATCAGCCCCAGCATTTT	CASSYTGGDQPQHF
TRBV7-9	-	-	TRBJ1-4	TGTGCCAGCAGCTTAGGTCTCACAGCAACTAATGAAAAACTGTTTTTT	CASSLGLTATNEKLFF
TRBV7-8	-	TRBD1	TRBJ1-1	TGTGCCAGCAGCTTAGGGGCGAGGGACAGAATGCGTGCTTTCTTT	CASSLGARDRMRAFF
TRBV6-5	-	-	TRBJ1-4	TGTGCCAGCAGTTACTCTGCAGGGATATATGAAAAACTGTTTTTT	CASSYSAGIYEKLFF
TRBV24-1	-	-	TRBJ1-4	TGTGCCACCAGTGATTTGGTGTGCAGGGTTGGTGAAAAACTGTTTTTT	CATSDLVCRVGEKLFF
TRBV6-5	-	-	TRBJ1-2	TGTGCCAGCACCTCGATGACAGGCGGCTACACCTTC	CASTSMTGGYTF
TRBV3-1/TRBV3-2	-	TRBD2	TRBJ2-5	TGTGCCAGCAGCCAAGAGGCGGTAGCGGGAGGGGAGACCCAGTACTTC	CASSQEAVAGGETQYF
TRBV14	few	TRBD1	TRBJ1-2	TGTGCCAGCAGCCAAGCGGAGGGGGCACAGTATGGCTACACCTTC	CASSQAEGAQYGYTF
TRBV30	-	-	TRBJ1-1	TGTGCCTACGTGGCCACTGAAGCTTTCTTT	CAYVATEAFF
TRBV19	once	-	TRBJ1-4	TGTGCCAGTAGTGCCTCGGGATCCAATGAAAAACTGTTTTTT	CASSASGSNEKLFF
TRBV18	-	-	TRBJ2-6	TGTGCCAGCTCACCCGGGACATCTGGGGCCAACGTCCTGACTTTC	CASSPGTSGANVLTF
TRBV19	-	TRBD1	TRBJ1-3	TGTGCCAGTAGCGAGACAGGGGGCGTCGGAAACACCATATATTTT	CASSETGGVGNTIYF
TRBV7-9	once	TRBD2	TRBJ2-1	TGTGCCAGCAGCCTTCCGGGACTACCCTCCGCCGAGCAGTTCTTC	CASSLPGLPSAEQFF
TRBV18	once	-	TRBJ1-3	TGTGCCAGCTCACAGGAGGTGCACTCTGGAAACACCATATATTTT	CASSQEVHSGNTIYF
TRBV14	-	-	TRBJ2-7	TGTGCCAGCAGCCTCCTTGTAGGGACAACCTACGAGCAGTACTTC	CASSLLVGTTYEQYF
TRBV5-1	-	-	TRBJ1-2	TGCGCCAGCAGCTTGGTGGCAGGGAAGGACTACACCTTC	CASSLVAGKDYTF
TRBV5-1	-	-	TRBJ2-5	TGCGCCAGCGGACCAGGGGGGCCGAGAGAGACCCAGTACTTC	CASGPGGPRETQYF
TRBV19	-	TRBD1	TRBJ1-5	TGTGCCACCACGGGACAGCTTAGCAATCAGCCCCAGCATTTT	CATTGQLSNQPQHF
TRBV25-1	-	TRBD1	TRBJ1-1	TGTGCCAGCAGTGGTGACAGGGTGAACACTGAAGCTTTCTTT	CASSGDRVNTEAFF
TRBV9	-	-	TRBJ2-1	TGTGCCAGCAGCGTAGAGGCCCTAGCATACAATGAGCAGTTCTTC	CASSVEALAYNEQFF
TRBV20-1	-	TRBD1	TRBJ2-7	TGCAGTGCTAGTCCCTTGAGAGGACAGGGGTCCTACGAGCAGTACTTC	CSASPLRGQGSYEQYF
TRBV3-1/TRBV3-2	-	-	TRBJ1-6	TGTGCCAGCAGCCAAGTCTCAGATTCACCCCTCCACTTT	CASSQVSDSPLHF